This T cell receptor beta chain is drawn from a study of human T cells and chemical hapten exposure. Study background: Upper-back patch tests with 0.01% DPC were read at 6 days. Small volume differences among pooled libraries mainly caused per-sample TCR yield variation. Study observations and caveats: The formation of large CDR3 similarity clusters by expanded TCRs significantly exceeded that of controls.

This clonotype was counted once. The antigen is unknown. The time point was: pre-sensitization, week 0. Documented treatment: therapeutic diphenylcyclopropenone sensitization with weekly scalp DPC. Deletions cut 4 bases from V and 5 bases from J, with 9 bases between. The V gene's germline CDR1 is SGDLS and CDR2 YYNGEE. The CDR3 loop spans 13 amino acids. In the library, unique molecular identifiers were attached to individual cDNA molecules. Each CDR3 protein gets one entry after TCRdb re-called the RACE reads with MiXCR. This table has about 80,000 distinct CDR3 sequences, around 15% appearing once. The TCR originated in a woman aged 50 to 60 with alopecia areata. Some clones in this sample may be carry-over from other donors' samples. The V and J genes are TRBV9 and TRBJ2-2, with unresolved D. The material sequenced was whole blood, taken in connection with sensitization to the hapten diphenylcyclopropenone (DPC). The CDR3 region has the DNA TGTGCCAGCAGCCCCCTCGGAACCGGGGAGCTGTTTTTT. Protein: CASSPLGTGELFF.